These 11 T cell receptor beta chains were all obtained from the same sample, sequenced in a study of blood T cell repertoires in COVID-19. The protocol was immunoSEQ multiplex PCR, while the TCRdb copy is restricted to in-frame clones and leaves out a portion. The sample records 100,000 to 150,000 clones, 70% to 80% being singletons. Sequenced: peripheral blood. Receptors were obtained from a human donor in a cohort sampled during active COVID-19.

The chain links TRBV28 to TRBJ2-5, with 7 bases aligning to TRBD1. V dropped 5 bases and J dropped 4; count of bases not matched to a gene: 10. CDR1 and CDR2 from the germline V gene are MDHEN and SYDVKM. The CDR3 is 15 amino acids. CDR3 sequence: CASSTRQGRLETQYF. Here the CDR3 DNA reads TGTGCCAGCAGTACAAGACAGGGAAGGCTAGAGACCCAGTACTTC. Full variable domain (missing parts from reference TRBV28 and TRBJ2-5): DVKVTQSSRYLVKRTGEKVFLECVQDMDHENMFWYRQDPGLGLRLIYFSYDVKMKEKGDIPEGYSVSREKKERFSLILESASTNQTSMYLCASSTRQGRLETQYFGPGTRLLVL.

The chain is built from TRBV5-1 and TRBJ2-3; D is unclear. This CDR3 contains 15 residues. Per the germline V gene, CDR1 is SGHRS and CDR2 is YFSETQ. The V end lost 0 bases, the J end lost 0 bases, and 8 bases lay between the germline ends. Here the CDR3 reads CASSLAYTSTDTQYF. The CDR3 DNA reads as TGCGCCAGCAGCTTGGCATATACTAGCACAGATACGCAGTATTTT.

This sequence joins TRBV2 and TRBJ1-2, with a tentative D call TRBD1 (6 bases). The CDR3 runs to 15 residues. Trimming stripped 5 bases from V and 4 bases from J, with 17 bases between. CDR1 and CDR2 from the germline V gene are SNHLY and FYNNEI. The CDR3 reads CASSRKGGIIYGYTF. CDR3 DNA sequence: TGTGCCAGCAGTCGAAAAGGGGGAATTATCTATGGCTACACCTTC.

Comment on this clone: In the same sample, other DNA sequences code for this CDR3. This chain links TRBV18 with TRBJ1-2, with D uncertain. CDR3 length: 13 amino acids. Between the trimmed V and J ends, which lost 3 bases and 6 bases, there was a span of 11 bases. Germline CDR1 KGHSH, CDR2 LQKENI. The CDR3 nucleotides are TGTGCCAGCTCACCGGGCAGTTCTGATGGCTACACCTTC. It is translated as CASSPGSSDGYTF.

CDR3 nucleotide sequence: TGTGCCAGTAGTATCACAGGGGGTCGAGAGACCCAGTACTTC. Translated: CASSITGGRETQYF. This chain links TRBV19 with TRBJ2-5; 8 bases match TRBD1. CDR3 length: 14 residues. Germline V CDR1 and CDR2: LNHDA, SQIVND (reference sequence). J lost 4 bases, V lost 3 bases, and 4 bases had no gene match.

The V call is TRBV5-1, the J call TRBJ2-1; TRBD1 matches 11 bases. The CDR3 loop spans 15 amino acids. Looked up from germline, CDR1 is SGHRS and CDR2 is YFSETQ. The V gene end was trimmed by 0 bases and the J gene end by 9 bases; junction bases not matched to a gene: 5. The CDR3 coding sequence is TGCGCCAGCAGCTTGGTCCGGACAGGGGGCACTGAGCAGTTCTTC. Residues: CASSLVRTGGTEQFF.

This chain joins TRBV7-9 and TRBJ2-5; 9 nucleotides align to TRBD1. J gave up 3 bases and V 1 base, and 3 bases lay outside the gene matches. Germline values: CDR1 SEHNR, CDR2 FQNEAQ (reference sequence). The CDR3 length is 15 residues. The CDR3 nucleotides are TGTGCCAGCAGCTTAGGGGGGACAGGGAAAGAGACCCAGTACTTC. It translates to CASSLGGTGKETQYF.

The sample holds a few counts of this clone. This chain uses TRBV6-2 or TRBV6-3 with TRBJ2-7; 12 nucleotides line up with TRBD2. Germline V lookup: CDR1 MNHEY, CDR2 SVGEGT. This CDR3 region has 18 residues. Losses at the gene ends were 0 bases for V and 3 bases for J; bases not matched to a gene: 9. The CDR3 nucleotides read TGTGCCAGCAGTTACTCCCACAGGACTAGCGGGATCTACTACGAGCAGTACTTC. Its translation is CASSYSHRTSGIYYEQYF.

About this clone itself: One junction end does not reproduce the germline sequence, and a read error may be involved. The chain has TRBV5-6 and TRBJ2-7; 11 nucleotides match TRBD1. CDR1 SGHDT and CDR2 YYEEEE come from the germline V gene. CDR3 length: 15 amino acids. CDR3 residues: CASTLMGQGAYEQYF. The CDR3 nucleotides read TGTGCCAGCACCTTGATGGGACAGGGGGCCTACGAGCAGTACTTC.

This rearrangement joins TRBV19 to TRBJ2-2; tentatively, D is TRBD2 (5 bases). This CDR3 has 15 amino acids. Germline V CDR1 and CDR2: LNHDA, SQIVND (reference sequence). Trimming took off 3 bases at V and 5 bases at J, with 13 bases between the two ends. DNA for the CDR3: TGTGCCAGTAGTATTGAATCCCGGGAAACCGGGGAGCTGTTTTTT. It specifies CASSIESRETGELFF. The variable domain in full, with the rest retrieved from reference TRBV19 and TRBJ2-2, is DGGITQSPKYLFRKEGQNVTLSCEQNLNHDAMYWYRQDPGQGLRLIYYSQIVNDFQKGDIAEGYSVSREKKESFPLTVTSAQKNPTAFYLCASSIESRETGELFFGEGSRLTVL.

The rearrangement uses TRBV7-2 and TRBJ1-1; D is perhaps TRBD1 (6 bases). Germline V gene lookup returns CDR1 SGHTA and CDR2 FQGNSA. V was clipped by 5 bases and J by 6 bases, with 16 bases between them. The CDR3 sequence is 14 residues long. CDR3 region: CASSRDTRNAEAFF. The CDR3 DNA reads TGTGCCAGCAGCCGGGACACCCGAAACGCTGAAGCTTTCTTT. The full variable domain, completed using reference TRBV7-2 and TRBJ1-1, is GAGVSQSPSNKVTEKGKDVELRCDPISGHTALYWYRQSLGQGLEFLIYFQGNSAPDKSGLPSDRFSAERTGGSVSTLTIQRTQQEDSAVYLCASSRDTRNAEAFFGQGTRLTVV.